The 28 T cell receptor beta chains below were found in one sample sequenced in a study of blood T cells in healthy people across ages. Combining a sample-barcoded 5' primer with a J-beta primer mix, a second PCR ran for roughly 7 to 12 cycles. TCRdb re-called the 5' RACE reads with MiXCR, one entry per CDR3 protein. The data show over 700,000 distinct CDR3 sequences, about 55% seen once. Sequenced material: blood. The receptors were gathered from a man older than 75 in good health.

This clonotype was seen ten or more times. This chain links TRBV7-9 with TRBJ2-3; unclear D gene. V lost 3 bases to trimming and J lost 0 bases, with 1 base between them. Germline loops: CDR1 SEHNR, CDR2 FQNEAQ (reference sequence). The CDR3 is 12 amino acids. The CDR3 nucleotides are TGTGCCAGCAGCTTGAGCACAGATACGCAGTATTTT. Residues: CASSLSTDTQYF.

This clonotype appeared a few times. The V call is TRBV18, the J call TRBJ1-1, with TRBD1 matching over 9 bases. The CDR3 loop spans 15 amino acids. Germline V CDR1 and CDR2: KGHSH, LQKENI. The V gene end was trimmed by 4 bases and the J gene end by 6 bases; junction bases not matched to a gene: 9. The CDR3 nucleotides are TGTGCCAGCTCACAACTACAGGGGGCAGAGGCTGAAGCTTTCTTT. Translating gives CASSQLQGAEAEAFF.

The V and J genes are TRBV29-1 and TRBJ2-1; 9 bases line up with TRBD1. The CDR3 length is 12 residues. V was clipped by 7 bases and J by 13 bases; unmatched bases: 11. Germline assignment: CDR1 SQVTM and CDR2 ANQGSEA. In DNA, the CDR3 is TGCAGCGCCCGGACAGGGGAAGAGACCCAGTTCTTC. Its translation: CSARTGEETQFF.

This clonotype was seen more than once but under ten times. This rearrangement joins TRBV29-1 to TRBJ2-3; D tentatively fits TRBD1 or TRBD2 (5 bases each). Germline CDR1 SQVTM, CDR2 ANQGSEA. Trimming left V 3 bases short and J 6 bases short, with 16 bases between. The CDR3 sequence is 14 residues long. For the CDR3, the DNA is TGCAGCGTTGAGACCGGGACCATCCCGGATACGCAGTATTTT. This sequence encodes CSVETGTIPDTQYF.

This chain uses TRBV5-1 with TRBJ2-1, with D maybe TRBD2 (6 bases). The CDR3 covers 14 residues. Germline CDR1 SGHRS, CDR2 YFSETQ. V lost 7 bases and J 8 bases, leaving 19 bases between the germline ends. The CDR3 coding sequence is TGCGCCAGCTCCCCTGTATCTCCGGGGGATGAGCAGTTCTTC. Translation: CASSPVSPGDEQFF.

This clonotype showed up just a few times. V is TRBV7-9 and J is TRBJ2-3; D is possibly TRBD2 (6 bases). V lost 1 base and J 1 base, leaving 12 bases between the germline ends. Germline CDR1 reads SEHNR; CDR2 reads FQNEAQ (reference sequence). CDR3 length: 16 residues. The CDR3 spells CASSLDLGGGTDTQYF. The CDR3 coding sequence is TGTGCCAGCAGCTTAGATTTAGGCGGGGGCACAGATACGCAGTATTTT.

This clonotype was recorded a few times. This chain joins TRBV10-3 and TRBJ2-7; 11 bases match TRBD2. The germline V gene has CDR1 ENHRY and CDR2 SYGVKD. CDR3 length equals 17 residues. Trimming removed 8 bases from V and 0 bases from J; junction bases left unmatched: 12. DNA of the CDR3: TGTGCCATCTGGCGACTACCGGGACTAGCGGCCTCCTACGAGCAGTACTTC. Translating it yields CAIWRLPGLAASYEQYF.

This clonotype was observed a single time. The chain couples TRBV20-1 to TRBJ2-7; TRBD1 matches 8 bases. V shed 8 bases and J 6 bases; nucleotides not matched to a gene: 9. The CDR3 sequence is 12 residues long. CDR1 and CDR2 from the germline V gene are DFQATT and SNEGSKA (reference sequence). The CDR3: CSTTGALGEQYF. CDR3 coding DNA: TGCAGTACGACAGGGGCTCTGGGCGAGCAGTACTTC.

The chain has TRBV2 and TRBJ2-3, with TRBD2 identical over 9 bases. This CDR3 is built from 17 residues. The V and J ends lost 2 bases and 0 bases, in that order; junction bases with no gene match: 6. Germline V CDR1 and CDR2: SNHLY, FYNNEI. The CDR3 sequence: CASSELGLAGSTDTQYF. CDR3 DNA: TGTGCCAGCAGTGAATTGGGGCTAGCGGGAAGCACAGATACGCAGTATTTT.

The CDR3, as DNA: TGTGCCAGCGGTATAATCAGGGCTGAAGCTTTCTTT. It yields the protein CASGIIRAEAFF. This chain joins TRBV2 and TRBJ1-1, with D perhaps matching TRBD1 (5 bases). V dropped 8 bases and J dropped 6 bases, with 13 bases sitting between them. The CDR3 is made up of 12 amino acids. Germline V gene sequence: CDR1 SNHLY, CDR2 FYNNEI.

The chain employs TRBV20-1 and TRBJ2-6, with D possibly being TRBD2 (6 bases). The V gene's germline CDR1 is DFQATT and CDR2 SNEGSKA (reference sequence). The CDR3 is made up of 18 amino acids. V shed 5 bases and J shed 3 bases, with 23 bases lying between them. The chain's CDR3 is CSASPSGERLSGANVLTF. CDR3 DNA: TGCAGTGCTTCGCCTTCGGGAGAAAGACTAAGTGGGGCCAACGTCCTGACTTTC.

The chain carries TRBV15 and TRBJ2-3, with 7 bases identical to TRBD1. The CDR3 contains 14 residues. Germline trimming cut 9 bases from V and 6 bases from J; bases unmatched to any gene: 12. Germline V lookup: CDR1 LNHNV, CDR2 YYDKDF (reference sequence). The CDR3 DNA follows: TGTGCCACTTCGAGGGGGCTACTCCCCGATACGCAGTATTTT. It translates to CATSRGLLPDTQYF.

The rearrangement joins TRBV5-1 to TRBJ2-4; perhaps TRBD2 as D (6 bases). CDR1 is SGHRS, CDR2 YFSETQ, per germline. Trimming left V 1 base short and J 13 bases short, with 18 bases between. The CDR3 covers 14 residues. The DNA for the CDR3 is TGCGCCAGCAGCTTGAGCCAGGGACTTGGGGAGCAGTACTTC. Translating it yields CASSLSQGLGEQYF.

The table lists this clonotype with a few counts. This chain connects TRBV5-1 to TRBJ2-1; D may match TRBD1 or TRBD2 (6 bases each). This CDR3 comprises 15 residues. Trimming cost V 0 bases and J 9 bases, with 16 bases left between them. The germline V gene has CDR1 SGHRS and CDR2 YFSETQ. CDR3 sequence reads: CASSLGGAPQGEQFF. DNA of the CDR3: TGCGCCAGCAGCTTGGGGGGGGCTCCCCAAGGTGAGCAGTTCTTC.

This chain connects TRBV28 to TRBJ2-4; no reliable D call. There are 11 residues in the CDR3. Per germline, CDR1 MDHEN and CDR2 SYDVKM. The germline V and J ends were trimmed by 4 bases and 8 bases, with 6 bases remaining between them. This CDR3 is CASSSPDIQYF. In nucleotides, the CDR3 is TGTGCCAGCAGTTCTCCGGACATTCAGTACTTC.

This chain links TRBV6-2 or TRBV6-3 with TRBJ1-5; D is undetermined. The CDR3 totals 17 residues. The germline V gene has CDR1 MNHEY and CDR2 SVGEGT. Trimming stripped 2 bases from V and 6 bases from J, with 20 bases between. CDR3 in amino acids: CASSYGSASDNSQPQHF. CDR3 in DNA: TGTGCCAGCAGTTACGGGTCCGCCTCCGATAACAGTCAGCCCCAGCATTTT.

This clonotype came up a few times. The chain links TRBV29-1 to TRBJ2-1, with 7 bases aligning to TRBD1. J was trimmed by 0 bases and V by 6 bases; bases with no gene match: 5. CDR1 is SQVTM and CDR2 is ANQGSEA in the germline V gene. The CDR3 has 14 amino acids. CDR3 nucleotides: TGCAGCGTATCGACAGGGAGCTCCTACAATGAGCAGTTCTTC. Translation gives CSVSTGSSYNEQFF.

The chain links TRBV7-2 to TRBJ1-4; a possible D gene is TRBD1 (5 bases). The ends were cut back, 5 bases at V and 5 bases at J, with 15 bases in the middle. The CDR3 has 15 amino acids. The germline V gene has CDR1 SGHTA and CDR2 FQGNSA. CDR3 coding DNA: TGTGCCAGCAGCCCAGCCAGGGCACCAAATGAAAAACTGTTTTTT. Translation gives CASSPARAPNEKLFF.

V usage is TRBV20-1 and J usage is TRBJ1-2, with TRBD1 matching over 9 bases. This CDR3 region has 14 residues. The V gene end was trimmed by 3 bases and the J gene end by 5 bases; junction bases not matched to a gene: 7. Looked up from germline, CDR1 is DFQATT and CDR2 is SNEGSKA (reference sequence). For the CDR3, the DNA is TGCAGTGCTAGTCGTACGGACAGGGGATATGGCTACACCTTC. Its translation: CSASRTDRGYGYTF.

The chain has TRBV5-1 and TRBJ2-1, with 7 positions matching TRBD2. CDR3 length equals 17 residues. Trimming took 7 bases from V and 3 from J; bases not matched to a gene: 16. CDR1 is SGHRS and CDR2 is YFSETQ in the germline V gene. CDR3: CASRPGLRETVYNEQFF. CDR3 in DNA: TGCGCCAGCCGGCCGGGACTACGGGAGACGGTCTACAATGAGCAGTTCTTC.

The count of this clonotype is one. One end of the junction fails to match germline, which may point to a read error. The chain uses TRBV3-1 and TRBJ2-3; TRBD1 is a possible D gene (6 bases). Per germline, CDR1 LGHDT and CDR2 YNNKEL (reference sequence). This CDR3 is built from 15 residues. The CDR3, as DNA: TGTGCCAGCAGTCAAGCCGGACAGAGCACAGATACGCAGTATTTT. It translates to CASSQAGQSTDTQYF.

This clonotype occurred many times. One junction end disagrees with the germline gene, perhaps due to a read error. J is TRBJ2-7 and V is TRBV12-3 or TRBV12-4, with 11 bases aligning to TRBD2. CDR3 length: 14 amino acids. CDR3 coding DNA: TGTGCCAGCAGCTTAGCGGGAGGGCCCGGCGAGCAGTACTTC. Its protein is CASSLAGGPGEQYF.

The chain is built from TRBV24-1 and TRBJ2-5, with TRBD1 matching 9 bases. CDR1 and CDR2 (germline): KGHDR, SFDVKD. J lost 4 bases, V lost 4 bases, and 9 bases had no gene match. The CDR3 is made up of 16 amino acids. CDR3 sequence (DNA): TGTGCCACCAGTGACGTCGGGACAGGGAAGAGAGAGACCCAGTACTTC. Translated: CATSDVGTGKRETQYF.

The chain combines TRBV5-5 with TRBJ2-4; 15 nucleotides line up with TRBD2. CDR1 is SGHKS and CDR2 is YYEKEE in the germline V gene (reference sequence). V lost 4 bases to trimming and J lost 3 bases; unmatched junction nucleotides: 2. CDR3 size: 16 residues. The CDR3 coding sequence is TGTGCCAGCAGCGGGGGACTAGCGGGAGGCAAAAACATTCAGTACTTC. Translated: CASSGGLAGGKNIQYF.

The chain employs TRBV20-1 and TRBJ1-5, with D uncertain. The germline V gene has CDR1 DFQATT and CDR2 SNEGSKA (reference sequence). The CDR3 runs 14 residues. With 6 bases removed from V and 2 bases from J, the gap between germline ends came to 14 bases. CDR3 sequence reads: CSASSAKGNQPQHF. In DNA form, the CDR3 reads TGCAGTGCCAGTTCGGCTAAGGGCAATCAGCCCCAGCATTTT.

The chain couples TRBV3-1 to TRBJ2-6, with 9 bases matching TRBD1. This CDR3 contains 19 residues. Unmatched junction bases numbered 11, after V lost 4 bases and J lost 1 base. Germline CDR1 and CDR2: LGHDT and YNNKEL (reference sequence). CDR3 sequence: CASSLPSGTGKSGANVLTF. CDR3 nucleotides: TGTGCCAGCAGCCTACCCTCAGGGACAGGGAAATCTGGGGCCAACGTCCTGACTTTC.

This clonotype has only a few counts. The rearrangement joins TRBV29-1 to TRBJ2-1; 8 nucleotides agree with TRBD2. Germline V gene lookup returns CDR1 SQVTM and CDR2 ANQGSEA. The CDR3 is made up of 15 amino acids. V shed 7 bases and J 0 bases; nucleotides not matched to a gene: 8. The CDR3: CSATGGLSSYNEQFF. Written as DNA, the CDR3 is TGCAGCGCAACGGGGGGGCTTAGCTCCTACAATGAGCAGTTCTTC.

This clonotype was detected a few times. Since a much larger clone is just one base distant, this may be a read error. V usage is TRBV27 and J usage is TRBJ2-7, with 9 bases matching TRBD2. Germline V lookup: CDR1 MNHEY, CDR2 SMNVEV (reference sequence). The CDR3 loop spans 14 amino acids. Trimming removed 5 bases from V and 5 bases from J; junction bases left unmatched: 7. The CDR3 DNA reads as TGTGCCAGCAGTGTTTCCCCTAGCGGGAACGAGCAGTACTTC. It translates to CASSVSPSGNEQYF.